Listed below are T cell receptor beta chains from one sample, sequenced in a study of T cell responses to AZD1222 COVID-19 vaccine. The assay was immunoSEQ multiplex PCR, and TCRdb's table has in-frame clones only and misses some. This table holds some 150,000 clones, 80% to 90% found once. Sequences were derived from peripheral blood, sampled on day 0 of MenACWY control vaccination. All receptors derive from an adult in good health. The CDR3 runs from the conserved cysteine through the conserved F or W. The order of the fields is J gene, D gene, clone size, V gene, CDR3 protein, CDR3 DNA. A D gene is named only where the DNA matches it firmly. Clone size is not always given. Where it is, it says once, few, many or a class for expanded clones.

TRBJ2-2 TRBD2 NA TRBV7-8 CASSWGTSAIEELFF TGTGCCAGCAGCTGGGGGACTAGCGCAATTGAGGAGCTGTTTTTT
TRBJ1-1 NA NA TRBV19 CASSLDRGTEAFF TGTGCCAGTAGTCTCGATAGGGGAACTGAAGCTTTCTTT
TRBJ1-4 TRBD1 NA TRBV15 CATSSQGGTNEKLFF TGTGCCACCAGCAGTCAGGGGGGAACTAATGAAAAACTGTTTTTT
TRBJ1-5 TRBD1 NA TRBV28 CASSQGQDISNQPQHF TGTGCCAGCAGTCAGGGACAGGACATTAGCAATCAGCCCCAGCATTTT
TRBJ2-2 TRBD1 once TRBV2 CASVDRAGTGELFF TGTGCCAGCGTGGACAGGGCGGGCACCGGGGAGCTGTTTTTT
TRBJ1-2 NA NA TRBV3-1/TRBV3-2 CASRPLGPDNGYTF TGTGCCAGCCGCCCACTGGGGCCGGATAATGGCTACACCTTC
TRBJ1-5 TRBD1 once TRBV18 CASSPPTDRGNQPQHF TGTGCCAGCTCACCACCCACGGACAGGGGCAATCAGCCCCAGCATTTT
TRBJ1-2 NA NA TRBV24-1 CATFGSPGGYTF NA
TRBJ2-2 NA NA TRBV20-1 CSASHLPGELFF TGCAGTGCTAGTCACCTCCCCGGGGAGCTGTTTTTT
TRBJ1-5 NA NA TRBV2 CASSERTGNQPQHF TGTGCCAGCAGTGAACGGACTGGCAATCAGCCCCAGCATTTT
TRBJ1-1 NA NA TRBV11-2 CASSQGLEAFF TGTGCCAGCAGTCAGGGGCTAGAAGCTTTCTTT
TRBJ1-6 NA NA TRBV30 CAWSETNSPLHF TGTGCCTGGAGTGAGACTAATTCACCCCTCCACTTT
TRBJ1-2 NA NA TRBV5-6 CASSSGLFWSYGYTF TGTGCCAGCAGCTCCGGACTCTTTTGGAGCTATGGCTACACCTTC
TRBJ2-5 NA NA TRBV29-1 CSVEDPRGGMWETQYF TGCAGCGTTGAAGACCCGCGGGGTGGGATGTGGGAGACCCAGTACTTC
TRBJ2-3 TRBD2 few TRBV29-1 CSVAGGGATDTQYF TGCAGCGTTGCCGGCGGGGGGGCGACAGATACGCAGTATTTT
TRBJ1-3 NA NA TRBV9 CASSVALGSGNTIYF TGTGCCAGCAGCGTAGCATTAGGCTCTGGAAACACCATATATTTT
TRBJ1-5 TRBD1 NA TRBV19 CASSPQGGDQPQHF TGTGCCAGTAGTCCTCAGGGGGGGGATCAGCCCCAGCATTTT
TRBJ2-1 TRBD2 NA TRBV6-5 CASSYSPGLLYNEQFF TGTGCCAGCAGTTACTCACCGGGACTACTCTACAATGAGCAGTTCTTC
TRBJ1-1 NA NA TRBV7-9 CASSLPRQGFKAFF TGTGCCAGCAGCTTACCCCGACAAGGGTTCAAAGCTTTCTTT
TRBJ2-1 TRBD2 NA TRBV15 CATTSGNYNEQFF TGTGCCACCACTAGCGGGAACTACAATGAGCAGTTCTTC
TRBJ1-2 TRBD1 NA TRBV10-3 CAISDHRGTGKNTWDGYTF TGTGCCATCAGTGACCATAGAGGGACAGGGAAGAATACTTGGGATGGCTACACCTTC
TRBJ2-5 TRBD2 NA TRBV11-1 CASSLLAGEETQYF TGTGCCAGCAGCCTTCTAGCGGGAGAGGAGACCCAGTACTTC
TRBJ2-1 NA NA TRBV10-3 CAIRGADTKYNEQFF TGTGCCATCAGAGGGGCCGACACTAAGTACAATGAGCAGTTCTTC
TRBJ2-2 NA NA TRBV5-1 CASSLPQGAGELFF TGCGCCAGCAGCTTACCGCAGGGCGCCGGGGAGCTGTTTTTT
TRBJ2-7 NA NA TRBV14 CASSQDRTYEQYF TGTGCCAGCAGCCAAGACAGGACCTACGAGCAGTACTTC
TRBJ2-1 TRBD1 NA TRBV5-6 CASSADRGLSEQFF TGTGCCAGCAGCGCGGACAGGGGGCTCAGTGAGCAGTTCTTC
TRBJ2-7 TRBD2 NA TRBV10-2 CASSVSGSSYEQYF TGCGCCAGCAGTGTTAGCGGGAGCTCCTACGAGCAGTACTTC
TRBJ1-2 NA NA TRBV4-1 CASSPPGGKAKLGYGYTF TGCGCCAGCAGCCCCCCTGGAGGTAAGGCCAAACTAGGCTATGGCTACACCTTC
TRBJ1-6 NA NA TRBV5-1 CASSPLGATSPLHF TGCGCCAGCAGCCCTCTCGGGGCCACTTCACCCCTCCACTTT